The 3 T cell receptor beta chains below all came from one sample that was sequenced in a study of CD8 T cells in ankylosing spondylitis. Each CDR3 protein gets one entry after TCRdb re-called the 5' RACE reads with MiXCR. The sample contains 650,000 to 800,000 distinct CDR3 sequences, roughly 19% of which appear only once. Findings and caveats of the study: Ankylosing spondylitis blood appeared to be characterized by a TCR beta motif of eight or nine highly homologous variants.

No antigens are known for them. The sequenced sample consisted of blood, either unsorted or a sorted T cell fraction (not recorded which). The source is a male donor with ankylosing spondylitis.

The chain is built from TRBV4-3 and TRBJ2-1, with D possibly matching TRBD1 (6 bases). Trimming took 3 bases from V and 6 from J, leaving 15 bases between them. The CDR3 has 15 residues. CDR1 is LGHNA and CDR2 is YSLEER in the germline V gene. The CDR3 region has the DNA TGCGCCAGCAGCCAGTCCGAGGGGGTAGGCAATGAGCAGTTCTTC. Protein sequence: CASSQSEGVGNEQFF.

The chain employs TRBV4-3 and TRBJ2-1, with TRBD2 as a possible D gene (6 bases). Germline CDR1 is LGHNA and CDR2 is YSLEER. Between the trimmed V and J ends, which lost 0 bases and 6 bases, there was a span of 12 bases. This CDR3 is 15 amino acids long. CDR3 in amino acids: CASSQDVGGPNEQFF. CDR3 DNA: TGCGCCAGCAGCCAAGATGTGGGGGGACCCAATGAGCAGTTCTTC.

The chain employs TRBV12-3 or TRBV12-4 and TRBJ1-2, with 10 bases that match TRBD1. Losses at the gene ends were 6 bases for V and 7 bases for J; bases not matched to a gene: 5. The CDR3 is 13 amino acids. The CDR3 DNA is TGTGCCAGCAGCGGACAGGGGGAGGTTGGCTACACCTTC. Its translation: CASSGQGEVGYTF.